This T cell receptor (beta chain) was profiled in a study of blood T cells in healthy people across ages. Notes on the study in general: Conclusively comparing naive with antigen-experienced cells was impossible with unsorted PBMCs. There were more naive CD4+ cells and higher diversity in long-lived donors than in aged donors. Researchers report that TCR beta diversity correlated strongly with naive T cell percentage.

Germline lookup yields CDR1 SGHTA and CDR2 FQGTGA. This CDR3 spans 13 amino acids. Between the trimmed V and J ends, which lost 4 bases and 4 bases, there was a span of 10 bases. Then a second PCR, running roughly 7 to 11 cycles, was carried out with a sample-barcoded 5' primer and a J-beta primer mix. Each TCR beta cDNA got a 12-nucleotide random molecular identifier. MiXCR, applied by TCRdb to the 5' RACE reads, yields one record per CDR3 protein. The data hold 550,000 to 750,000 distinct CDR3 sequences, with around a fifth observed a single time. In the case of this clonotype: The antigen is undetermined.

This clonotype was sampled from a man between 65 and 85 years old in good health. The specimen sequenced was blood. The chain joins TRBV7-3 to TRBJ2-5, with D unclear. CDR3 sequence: CASSSIVGETQYF. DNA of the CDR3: TGTGCCAGCAGCTCAATAGTGGGAGAGACCCAGTACTTC.